The 32 T cell receptor beta chains listed next were all sequenced from one sample in a study of regulatory T cells in long-lasting Graves disease. The sample's time point: persistent/refractory GD, antithyroid drugs over 5 years with positive TRAb. The authors made the TCR library using RNA they extracted from PBMCs. Building of the TCR beta libraries involved iRepertoire HTBI primers and Arm-PCR of CDR3 regions. TCRdb re-derived calls from the multiplex PCR reads in MiXCR, one entry per CDR3 protein. The sample lists roughly 400,000 distinct CDR3 sequences; around a fifth were seen once. The material sequenced was peripheral blood mononuclear cells (PBMCs), taken when the disease was refractory, from a patient treated with antithyroid drugs. The receptor set was obtained from a female donor with Graves disease.

Of note for this clonotype: This may come from a read error, since a much larger clone is one base off. CDR3 in DNA: TGTGCCAGCAGCCTCTCAGGCCTCGTAGGGAACACTGAAGCTTTCTTT. Protein product: CASSLSGLVGNTEAFF. The chain combines TRBV2 with TRBJ1-1; no reliable D call. This CDR3 is built from 16 residues. The V end was cut by 6 bases, the J end by 1 base, with 18 bases between. Germline assignment: CDR1 SNHLY and CDR2 FYNNEI.

In this sample, this clonotype turned up many times. The chain carries TRBV28 and TRBJ1-4; no definite D call. This CDR3 has 14 residues. V shed 5 bases and J shed 2 bases, with 9 bases lying between them. CDR1 MDHEN and CDR2 SYDVKM come from the germline V gene. Here the CDR3 DNA reads TGTGCCAGCAGTCGTGGTGGGACTAATGAAAAACTGTTTTTT. This sequence encodes CASSRGGTNEKLFF.

This clonotype has a handful of counts. The chain links TRBV19 to TRBJ2-5; TRBD1 might be the D (6 bases). Germline CDR1 reads LNHDA; CDR2 reads SQIVND (reference sequence). Deletions cut 3 bases from V and 1 base from J, with 9 bases between. This CDR3 has 14 residues. The chain's CDR3 is CASSIGQIQETQYF. The CDR3 nucleotides are TGTGCCAGTAGTATTGGACAGATCCAAGAGACCCAGTACTTC. Together with reference TRBV19 and TRBJ2-5, the CDR3 gives the full variable domain: DGGITQSPKYLFRKEGQNVTLSCEQNLNHDAMYWYRQDPGQGLRLIYYSQIVNDFQKGDIAEGYSVSREKKESFPLTVTSAQKNPTAFYLCASSIGQIQETQYFGPGTRLLVL.

The chain has TRBV6-1 and TRBJ1-1; a possible D gene is TRBD1 (6 bases). The V and J ends lost 3 bases and 7 bases respectively, with 12 bases between them. The CDR3 totals 13 residues. CDR1 MNHNS and CDR2 SASEGT come from the germline V gene. The CDR3 loop is CASSELGASEAFF. The CDR3 DNA reads as TGTGCCAGCAGTGAGCTGGGGGCGAGTGAAGCTTTCTTT.

This clonotype was counted ten times or more. V and J are TRBV7-2 and TRBJ2-7; 11 bases align to TRBD2. Germline CDR1 reads SGHTA; CDR2 reads FQGNSA. The CDR3 has 19 amino acids. V lost 7 bases, J lost 6 bases, and 23 bases stayed unmatched. CDR3: CASTGSETSGSSRPREQYF. In nucleotides, the CDR3 is TGTGCCAGCACCGGCAGCGAAACTAGCGGGAGTAGTCGTCCTCGCGAGCAGTACTTC.

The gene calls are TRBV19 and TRBJ2-7; D may be TRBD2 (5 bases). Germline CDR1 LNHDA, CDR2 SQIVND (reference sequence). CDR3 length: 12 residues. V was clipped by 3 bases and J by 7 bases, with 10 bases between them. The CDR3 DNA is TGTGCCAGTAGTATGGCATCGGGAGAGCAGTACTTC. Translating gives CASSMASGEQYF.

The rearrangement joins TRBV6-2 or TRBV6-3 to TRBJ1-2, with 10 bases aligning to TRBD1. Germline lookup yields CDR1 MNHEY and CDR2 SVGEGT. The V segment lost 5 bases and the J segment 6 bases; nucleotides outside the gene matches: 9. This CDR3 spans 15 amino acids. CDR3 in amino acids: CASSLLQTGGDGYTF. DNA of the CDR3: TGTGCCAGCAGTCTACTTCAGACAGGGGGCGATGGCTACACCTTC.

This clonotype has at least ten counts. V usage is TRBV11-2 and J usage is TRBJ2-2; D call uncertain. CDR1 and CDR2 (germline): SGHAT, FQNNGV. Between the trimmed V and J ends, which lost 5 bases and 0 bases, there was a span of 10 bases. There are 15 residues in the CDR3. CDR3 nucleotide sequence: TGTGCCAGCAGCCCTAGTGTCGCGAACACCGGGGAGCTGTTTTTT. It specifies CASSPSVANTGELFF.

Regarding this clonotype: A much larger clone sits a single nucleotide away, making a read error possible. The J gene is TRBJ2-5, the V gene TRBV2; perhaps TRBD1 as D (6 bases). The CDR3 has 12 amino acids. Per germline, CDR1 SNHLY and CDR2 FYNNEI. Trimming left V 7 bases short and J 5 bases short, with 11 bases between. The CDR3 loop is CASNGGPETQYF. The CDR3 DNA follows: TGTGCCAGCAATGGGGGCCCGGAGACCCAGTACTTC.

This clonotype was observed a handful of times. The J gene is TRBJ2-7, the V gene TRBV20-1; 8 bases match TRBD2. In germline, CDR1 is DFQATT, CDR2 SNEGSKA (reference sequence). J lost 6 bases, V lost 3 bases, and 10 bases had no gene match. The CDR3 is made up of 14 amino acids. The CDR3 region is CSASPGTGGLEQYF. The CDR3 DNA reads TGCAGTGCTAGCCCCGGGACGGGAGGGCTCGAGCAGTACTTC.

This sequence joins TRBV12-3 or TRBV12-4 and TRBJ1-4, with 9 positions matching TRBD1. V was clipped by 5 bases and J by 4 bases; unmatched bases: 5. CDR3 length: 15 amino acids. CDR3 sequence reads: CASSVVGQGNEKLFF. The CDR3, as DNA: TGTGCCAGCAGTGTGGTGGGACAGGGTAATGAAAAACTGTTTTTT.

V is TRBV7-9 and J is TRBJ2-7; D gene uncertain. Between the trimmed V and J ends, which lost 7 bases and 0 bases, there was a span of 13 bases. Germline-derived CDR1 and CDR2 are SEHNR and FQNEAQ (reference sequence). The CDR3 is 14 residues long. The CDR3 spells CASTIGMASYEQYF. CDR3 in DNA: TGTGCCAGCACTATTGGGATGGCCTCCTACGAGCAGTACTTC. Supplemented by reference TRBV7-9 and TRBJ2-7, the full variable domain reads DTGVSQNPRHKITKRGQNVTFRCDPISEHNRLYWYRQTLGQGPEFLTYFQNEAQLEKSRLLSDRFSAERPKGSFSTLEIQRTEQGDSAMYLCASTIGMASYEQYFGPGTRLTVT.

The J gene is TRBJ2-2, the V gene TRBV6-1; 8 nucleotides match TRBD1. Germline CDR1 and CDR2: MNHNS and SASEGT. V was clipped by 6 bases and J by 4 bases; unmatched bases: 10. CDR3 length equals 16 residues. In DNA form, the CDR3 reads TGTGCCAGCAGACTCCCGAAGACAGGGGTCACCGGGGAGCTGTTTTTT. Encoded protein: CASRLPKTGVTGELFF.

This clonotype was counted ten times or more. V gene TRBV19 combines with J gene TRBJ1-5, with D hard to call. Looked up from germline, CDR1 is LNHDA and CDR2 is SQIVND (reference sequence). The CDR3 runs 14 residues. V lost 9 bases and J lost 0, with 12 bases in between. CDR3 DNA sequence: TGTGCCAGCGACACCCGTGATAGCAATCAGCCCCAGCATTTT. The encoded protein is CASDTRDSNQPQHF.

The rearrangement links TRBV6-1 to TRBJ2-2; 7 nucleotides line up with TRBD2. CDR1 is MNHNS and CDR2 is SASEGT in the germline V gene. Unmatched junction bases numbered 4, after V lost 2 bases and J lost 1 base. The length of the CDR3 is 16 residues. CDR3 in amino acids: CASSERAGRNTGELFF. As DNA, the CDR3 is TGTGCCAGCAGTGAAAGAGCGGGGAGGAACACCGGGGAGCTGTTTTTT.

This clonotype has ten or more counts. The CDR3 spells CASSEPNYEQYF. The CDR3 DNA reads as TGTGCCAGCAGTGAACCTAACTACGAGCAGTACTTC. The gene calls are TRBV6-1 and TRBJ2-7; D is undetermined. Germline assignment: CDR1 MNHNS and CDR2 SASEGT. The CDR3 spans 12 residues. V shed 2 bases and J shed 3 bases, with 5 bases lying between them.

This clonotype was detected many times. This chain uses TRBV6-2 or TRBV6-3 with TRBJ1-5; no clear D. CDR3 length: 13 residues. The germline V gene encodes CDR1 MNHEY and CDR2 SVGEGT. The ends were cut back, 2 bases at V and 2 bases at J, with 4 bases in the middle. CDR3 in DNA: TGTGCCAGCAGTTACGTTGGCAATCAGCCCCAGCATTTT. As protein: CASSYVGNQPQHF.

This sequence joins TRBV19 and TRBJ2-1; 10 bases are a match to TRBD2. V trimming: 3 bases; J trimming: 6 bases; junction bases outside the gene matches: 11. There are 17 residues in the CDR3. Germline values: CDR1 LNHDA, CDR2 SQIVND (reference sequence). The CDR3 spells CASSIPWVAGGGNEQFF. The CDR3 DNA reads TGTGCCAGTAGTATCCCTTGGGTAGCGGGAGGAGGCAATGAGCAGTTCTTC.

This clonotype was seen many times. J is TRBJ1-2 and V is TRBV6-2 or TRBV6-3; D not resolved. Germline CDR1 reads MNHEY; CDR2 reads SVGEGT. The V gene lost 2 bases and the J gene lost 4 bases, with 5 bases spanning the gap. The CDR3 is made up of 12 amino acids. CDR3 coding DNA: TGTGCCAGCAGTTACCGGGGCTATGGCTACACCTTC. Protein sequence: CASSYRGYGYTF.

This clonotype was recorded many times. The chain is built from TRBV5-1 and TRBJ2-7; TRBD1 matches 8 bases. The trim removed 6 bases at V and 4 bases at J, leaving 6 bases unmatched. This CDR3 region has 13 residues. Germline V lookup: CDR1 SGHRS, CDR2 YFSETQ. The CDR3: CASMGQASYEQYF. The CDR3 nucleotides read TGCGCCAGCATGGGACAGGCCTCGTACGAGCAGTACTTC.

This chain joins TRBV7-9 and TRBJ2-1, with 11 bases aligning to TRBD2. V was clipped by 5 bases and J by 7 bases; unmatched bases: 13. The CDR3 spans 17 residues. CDR1 and CDR2 from the germline V gene are SEHNR and FQNEAQ (reference sequence). In DNA, the CDR3 is TGTGCCAGCAGCCTCCCGACTACTAGCGGGAGAGGAAATGAGCAGTTCTTC. It encodes CASSLPTTSGRGNEQFF. Supplemented by reference TRBV7-9 and TRBJ2-1, the full variable domain reads DTGVSQNPRHKITKRGQNVTFRCDPISEHNRLYWYRQTLGQGPEFLTYFQNEAQLEKSRLLSDRFSAERPKGSFSTLEIQRTEQGDSAMYLCASSLPTTSGRGNEQFFGPGTRLTVL.

There are many counts of this clonotype. For the CDR3, the DNA is TGCAGTGCTAGAGCCCCGAGCGACTCCTGGGGCTACGAGCAGTACTTC. Its protein product is CSARAPSDSWGYEQYF. The V call is TRBV20-1, the J call TRBJ2-7; D remains ambiguous. Trimming stripped 1 base from V and 3 bases from J, with 19 bases between. The germline V gene encodes CDR1 DFQATT and CDR2 SNEGSKA (reference sequence). The CDR3 has 16 amino acids.

In its sample, this clonotype was seen many times. This rearrangement joins TRBV28 to TRBJ2-1; the D gene is possibly TRBD2 (6 bases). CDR1 is MDHEN, CDR2 SYDVKM, per germline. V lost 5 bases, J lost 4 bases, and 15 bases lay in between. The CDR3 is 15 amino acids. CDR3 sequence (DNA): TGTGCCAGCAGTCCGTTAGCGGACATTTACAATGAGCAGTTCTTC. It codes for CASSPLADIYNEQFF.

The rearrangement joins TRBV6-1 to TRBJ1-5, with D unclear. Trimming removed 5 bases from V and 3 bases from J, with 8 bases in between. The CDR3 length is 13 residues. Germline values: CDR1 MNHNS, CDR2 SASEGT. Written as DNA, the CDR3 is TGTGCCAGCAGTCGACACTACAATCAGCCCCAGCATTTT. The encoded protein is CASSRHYNQPQHF.

This clonotype was detected ten times or more. The J gene is TRBJ1-1, the V gene TRBV12-3 or TRBV12-4, with 11 bases that match TRBD1. V lost 5 bases, J lost 7 bases, and 15 bases stayed unmatched. This CDR3 comprises 17 residues. The CDR3 spells CASSRALGQGGLGEAFF. The CDR3 region has the DNA TGTGCCAGCAGTAGGGCATTGGGACAGGGGGGTCTGGGTGAAGCTTTCTTT.

There are many counts of this clonotype. The chain is built from TRBV18 and TRBJ2-5; tentative D call: TRBD2 (6 bases). The germline V gene has CDR1 KGHSH and CDR2 LQKENI. V lost 6 bases to trimming and J lost 2 bases, with 10 bases between them. The CDR3 sequence is 13 residues long. CDR3 coding DNA: TGTGCCAGCTCGTGGGACTTGCAAGAGACCCAGTACTTC. Protein: CASSWDLQETQYF.

The J gene is TRBJ2-2, the V gene TRBV28, with D uncertain. The CDR3 runs to 13 residues. Per the germline V gene, CDR1 is MDHEN and CDR2 is SYDVKM. The ends were cut back, 2 bases at V and 6 bases at J, with 7 bases in the middle. The CDR3 loop is CASSLRMPGELFF. CDR3 nucleotide sequence: TGTGCCAGCAGTTTAAGAATGCCCGGGGAGCTGTTTTTT.

This clonotype was observed at least ten times. This sequence joins TRBV24-1 and TRBJ1-2; 10 nucleotides align to TRBD1. Germline V gene sequence: CDR1 KGHDR, CDR2 SFDVKD. CDR3 length equals 14 residues. J lost 6 bases, V lost 8 bases, and 8 bases had no gene match. The CDR3 DNA sequence: TGTGCCACCATACCGGACAGGGGGAAGGATGGCTACACCTTC. It is translated as CATIPDRGKDGYTF.

There are a few counts of this clonotype. The chain has TRBV6-5 and TRBJ2-7; 7 nucleotides line up with TRBD1. This CDR3 is built from 15 residues. Germline lookup yields CDR1 MNHEY and CDR2 SVGAGI. Germline trimming cut 3 bases from V and 2 bases from J; bases unmatched to any gene: 7. The CDR3 spells CASSYSGQETYEQYF. CDR3 DNA sequence: TGTGCCAGCAGTTATTCCGGACAGGAAACCTACGAGCAGTACTTC.

In its sample, this clonotype was seen many times. The V gene is TRBV3-1, the J gene TRBJ1-1; D uncertain. This CDR3 spans 12 amino acids. Germline V lookup: CDR1 LGHDT, CDR2 YNNKEL (reference sequence). V was cut by 3 bases and J by 2 bases, with 4 bases left in between. CDR3 sequence reads: CASSHVNTEAFF. The CDR3 DNA follows: TGTGCCAGCAGCCACGTAAACACTGAAGCTTTCTTT.

This clonotype was seen many times. The chain employs TRBV2 and TRBJ2-2; 8 bases map to TRBD1. V dropped 8 bases and J dropped 3; count of bases not matched to a gene: 2. Germline V gene lookup returns CDR1 SNHLY and CDR2 FYNNEI. This CDR3 has 13 residues. CDR3 coding DNA: TGTGCCAGCGGGACAGGAGACACCGGGGAGCTGTTTTTT. Encoded protein: CASGTGDTGELFF.

This clonotype came up a few times. This rearrangement joins TRBV3-1 to TRBJ2-5; TRBD1 is a possible D gene (6 bases). This CDR3 has 13 amino acids. V gave up 2 bases and J gave up 2 bases, with 6 bases separating them. Germline V gene sequence: CDR1 LGHDT, CDR2 YNNKEL (reference sequence). The CDR3 region is CASSQQGQETQYF. CDR3 nucleotides: TGTGCCAGCAGCCAACAGGGGCAAGAGACCCAGTACTTC.